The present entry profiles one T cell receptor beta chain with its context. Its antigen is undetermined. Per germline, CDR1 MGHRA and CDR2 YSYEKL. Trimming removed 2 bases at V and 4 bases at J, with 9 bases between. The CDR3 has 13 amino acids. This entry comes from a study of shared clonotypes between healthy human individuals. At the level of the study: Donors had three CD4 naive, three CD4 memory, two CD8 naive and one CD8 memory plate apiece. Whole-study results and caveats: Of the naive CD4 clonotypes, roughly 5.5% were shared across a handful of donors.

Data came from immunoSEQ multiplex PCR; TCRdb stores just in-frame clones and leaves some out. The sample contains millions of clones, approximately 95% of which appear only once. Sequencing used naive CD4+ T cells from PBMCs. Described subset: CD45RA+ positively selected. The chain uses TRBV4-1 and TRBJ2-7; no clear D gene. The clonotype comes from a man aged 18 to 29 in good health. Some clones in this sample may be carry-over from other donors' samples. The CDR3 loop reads CASSQRAPYEQYF. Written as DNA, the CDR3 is TGCGCCAGCAGCCAAAGGGCCCCATACGAGCAGTACTTC.